The rows below give T cell receptor beta chains drawn from one sample of a study of blood T cell repertoires in COVID-19. Data came from immunoSEQ multiplex PCR; TCRdb stores just in-frame clones and leaves some out. The table shows 200,000 to 300,000 clones, with approximately 89% occurring only once. The source material was PBMCs or T cells enriched from blood (not recorded which). Receptor source: a woman aged 40-49 years with acute COVID-19. Both conserved end residues are part of each CDR3. A D gene is named only where the DNA matches it firmly. Expanded clones are given a class, and other clones once, few, many or no size at all.

v_gene	j_gene	d_gene	abundance	CDR3aa	CDR3nt
TRBV21-1	TRBJ1-5	.	few	CASSRLSPNQPQHF	TGTGCCAGCAGTCGACTAAGCCCCAATCAGCCCCAGCATTTT
TRBV24-1	TRBJ2-2	TRBD1	.	CATSDPPGQGLTGELFF	TGTGCCACCAGTGATCCGCCGGGACAGGGGTTAACCGGGGAGCTGTTTTTT
TRBV12-5	TRBJ1-1	.	.	CASGLRENTEAFF	TGTGCTAGTGGTTTGAGAGAGAACACTGAAGCTTTCTTT
TRBV6-5	TRBJ2-3	.	.	CASSPTDTQYF	TGTGCCAGTTCCCCTACAGATACGCAGTATTTT
TRBV5-4	TRBJ1-6	.	.	CASTTGGGARSPLHF	TGTGCCAGCACCACTGGAGGTGGCGCAAGGTCACCCCTCCACTTT
TRBV24-1	TRBJ1-2	TRBD1	.	CATSPIRTGHGYTF	TGTGCCACCAGCCCAATCAGGACAGGGCATGGCTACACCTTC
TRBV4-2	TRBJ1-2	.	.	CASSQVSVTGINYGYTF	TGTGCCAGCAGCCAAGTGAGTGTAACAGGGATAAACTATGGCTACACCTTC
TRBV4-3	TRBJ2-2	TRBD2	.	CASSRGGLAGVPGELFF	TGCGCCAGCAGTCGAGGGGGACTAGCGGGAGTCCCCGGGGAGCTGTTTTTT
TRBV6-1	TRBJ1-1	.	few	CASSEAGPEAFF	TGTGCCAGCAGTGAGGCAGGGCCTGAAGCTTTCTTT
TRBV3-1/TRBV3-2	TRBJ1-1	.	.	CASSQDGGGGREAFF	TGTGCCAGCAGCCAAGATGGTGGAGGCGGCCGTGAAGCTTTCTTT
TRBV10-3	TRBJ2-3	TRBD2	.	CAIKDPGSGGTDTQYF	TGTGCCATCAAGGACCCGGGTAGCGGGGGTACAGATACGCAGTATTTT
TRBV5-1	TRBJ2-5	TRBD2	.	CASSSGGLAGGETQYF	TGCGCCAGCAGCTCGGGGGGACTAGCGGGAGGAGAGACCCAGTACTTC
TRBV5-1	TRBJ2-3	.	.	CASIPAGRSSTDTQYF	TGCGCCAGCATCCCGGCAGGTAGATCTAGCACAGATACGCAGTATTTT
TRBV5-4	TRBJ2-5	TRBD1	.	CASSPDRGRETQYF	TGTGCCAGCAGTCCAGACAGGGGCAGGGAGACCCAGTACTTC
TRBV30	TRBJ1-6	.	.	CAWSLVYSPLHF	TGTGCCTGGAGCCTTGTTTATTCACCCCTCCACTTT
TRBV5-1	TRBJ1-2	.	.	CASSLDDSRGYTF	TGCGCCAGCAGCTTGGATGATAGCCGGGGCTACACCTTC
TRBV5-1	TRBJ2-2	.	.	CASSLRGQTGELFF	TGCGCCAGCAGCTTGAGGGGCCAGACCGGGGAGCTGTTTTTT
TRBV4-1	TRBJ1-4	.	.	CASRGPGAEGKLFF	TGCGCCTCGCGGGGGCCGGGGGCGGAGGGAAAACTGTTTTTT
TRBV6-5	TRBJ1-5	.	.	CASSYRGLGQPQHF	TGTGCCAGCAGTTACAGAGGCTTGGGTCAGCCCCAGCATTTT
TRBV7-9	TRBJ2-3	.	.	CASSLEGLTDTQYF	TGTGCCAGCAGCTTAGAGGGACTCACAGATACGCAGTATTTT
TRBV29-1	TRBJ1-2	TRBD1	.	CSVDSSRGLGYGYTF	TGCAGCGTTGATTCTTCCAGGGGGCTTGGGTATGGCTACACCTTC
TRBV16	TRBJ1-5	.	.	CASTWSGGRFNQPQHF	TGTGCCAGCACCTGGTCCGGGGGGCGATTCAATCAGCCCCAGCATTTT
TRBV19	TRBJ2-1	.	.	CASSDRTLGSYNEQFF	TGTGCCAGTAGTGATCGGACTTTAGGCTCCTACAATGAGCAGTTCTTC
TRBV11-2	TRBJ1-2	.	.	CASSLLIGTIGYTF	TGTGCCAGCAGCTTATTGATCGGGACTATTGGCTACACCTTC
TRBV27	TRBJ1-3	TRBD1	once	CASSYRGAGNTIYF	TGTGCCAGCAGTTACAGGGGGGCAGGAAACACCATATATTTT
TRBV12-3/TRBV12-4	TRBJ1-1	.	once	CASSQTGETFF	TGTGCCAGCAGTCAGACGGGTGAGACTTTCTTT
TRBV19	TRBJ1-6	.	once	CASSAGPFSPLHF	TGTGCCAGTAGTGCAGGGCCGTTTTCACCCCTCCACTTT
TRBV9	TRBJ1-5	.	many	CASSVDWAAGQPQHF	TGTGCCAGCAGCGTAGATTGGGCCGCGGGTCAGCCCCAGCATTTT
TRBV9	TRBJ1-5	.	.	CASSATGGAGGQPQHF	TGTGCCAGCAGCGCCACGGGCGGGGCTGGAGGGCAGCCCCAGCATTTT
TRBV24-1	TRBJ2-3	TRBD2	.	CATRGSGGPTDTQYF	TGTGCCACCAGGGGTAGCGGGGGACCCACAGATACGCAGTATTTT
TRBV11-2	TRBJ2-3	.	.	CASSFPSTDTQYF	TGTGCCAGCAGCTTCCCTAGCACAGATACGCAGTATTTT
TRBV7-2	TRBJ1-2	TRBD1	.	CASIGGQDNYGYTF	TGTGCCAGCATAGGGGGACAGGATAACTATGGCTACACCTTC
TRBV4-3	TRBJ2-3	.	.	CASSQYGGDSSTDTQYF	TGCGCCAGCAGCCAATATGGGGGCGACAGTAGCACAGATACGCAGTATTTT
TRBV12-3/TRBV12-4	TRBJ1-2	.	.	CASSTRNYGYTF	TGTGCCAGCAGTACTCGTAACTATGGCTACACCTTC
TRBV6-5	TRBJ1-2	.	.	CASHTGGSGGYTF	TGTGCCAGCCACACGGGGGGAAGCGGCGGCTACACCTTC
TRBV6-2/TRBV6-3	TRBJ2-7	.	.	CASSYERGVYEQYF	TGTGCCAGCAGTTACGAACGTGGAGTCTACGAGCAGTACTTC
TRBV5-4	TRBJ2-5	TRBD1	.	CASTFNRGQETQYF	TGTGCCAGCACCTTCAACAGGGGGCAAGAGACCCAGTACTTC
TRBV4-2	TRBJ1-2	.	.	CASSPASLEHGYTF	TGTGCCAGCAGCCCCGCATCATTAGAACATGGCTACACCTTC
TRBV6-5	TRBJ2-3	TRBD2	.	CASRRGTSTDTQYF	TGTGCCAGCAGGCGGGGGACTAGCACAGATACGCAGTATTTT
TRBV5-4	TRBJ2-1	TRBD1	.	CASSVKTGARGYNEQFF	TGTGCCAGCAGCGTAAAGACAGGGGCCAGGGGCTACAATGAGCAGTTCTTC
TRBV7-8	TRBJ2-2	.	.	CASSPHRVWHTGELFF	TGTGCCAGCAGCCCCCACAGGGTGTGGCACACCGGGGAGCTGTTTTTT
TRBV6-5	TRBJ2-1	TRBD1	.	CASSLNRGHEQFF	TGTGCCAGCAGTCTGAACAGGGGGCATGAGCAGTTCTTC